This T cell receptor (beta chain) originates from a study of T cell changes during pregnancy in multiple sclerosis. Sequenced by immunoSEQ multiplex PCR; TCRdb stores in-frame clones only, minus some. Among 45,000 to 60,000 clones listed, roughly 90% were seen once. The sequencing used CD8+ T cells from peripheral blood mononuclear cells, collected before pregnancy. This clonotype originated in a female donor with multiple sclerosis, enrolled in a pregnancy study.

The CDR3 reads CAISSLTGQNTEAFF. DNA for the CDR3: TGTGCCATCAGTTCCCTGACAGGACAGAACACTGAAGCTTTCTTT. The chain recombines TRBV10-3 with TRBJ1-1; D possibly corresponds to TRBD1 (6 bases). V was pared by 5 bases and J by 1 base, with 14 bases between. Germline V gene lookup returns CDR1 ENHRY and CDR2 SYGVKD. The CDR3 covers 15 residues.